Below, one T cell receptor beta chain is given with its context. Antigen specificity is unknown. RNA transcripts provided the source from which TCR beta CDR3 regions were amplified. The HTBI primer set was used in a first-round RT-PCR of the TCR CDR3. TCRdb used MiXCR to reprocess the multiplex PCR reads, holding one entry per CDR3 protein. Here the sample spans 700,000 to 950,000 distinct CDR3 sequences, about 35% being singletons. This sample is drawn from a study of T cells in Graves' hyperthyroidism and ophthalmopathy. Findings and caveats of the study: A model of 13 V-J pairs discriminated ophthalmopathy from stable hyperthyroidism.

There are 15 residues in the CDR3. V was trimmed by 3 bases and J by 6 bases, leaving 17 bases between them. Germline V gene data show CDR1 as LNHDA and CDR2 as SQIVND (reference sequence). Hyperthyroidism patients were newly diagnosed, had disease duration under 2 months, and were aged 18 to 65 years. PBMCs were collected from a roughly 10 ml volume of fresh peripheral blood. The sequence was obtained from a middle-aged woman with Graves' hyperthyroidism. Sample: blood. V gene TRBV19 combines with J gene TRBJ1-2; D gene uncertain. CDR3 amino acids: CASSMSIAKGNGYTF. DNA of the CDR3: TGTGCCAGTAGTATGAGTATCGCAAAAGGGAATGGCTACACCTTC.